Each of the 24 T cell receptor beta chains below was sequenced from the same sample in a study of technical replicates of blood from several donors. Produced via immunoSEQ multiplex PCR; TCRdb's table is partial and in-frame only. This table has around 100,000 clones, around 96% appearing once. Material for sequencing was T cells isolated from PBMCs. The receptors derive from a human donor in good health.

In DNA form, the CDR3 reads TGCGCCAGCAGCCAAGAGATGGTGGGCAGGACTCCGAGCAATCAGCCCCAGCATTTT. It yields the protein CASSQEMVGRTPSNQPQHF. The chain carries TRBV4-3 and TRBJ1-5, with no clear D. Trimming stripped 0 bases from V and 1 base from J, with 19 bases between. Per germline, CDR1 LGHNA and CDR2 YSLEER. This CDR3 is 19 amino acids long.

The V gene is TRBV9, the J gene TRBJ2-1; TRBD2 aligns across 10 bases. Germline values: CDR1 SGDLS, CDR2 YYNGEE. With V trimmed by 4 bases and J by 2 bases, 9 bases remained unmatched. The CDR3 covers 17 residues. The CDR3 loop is CASSPIKREGTYNEQFF. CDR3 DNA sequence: TGTGCCAGCAGCCCCATAAAGCGGGAGGGAACCTACAATGAGCAGTTCTTC.

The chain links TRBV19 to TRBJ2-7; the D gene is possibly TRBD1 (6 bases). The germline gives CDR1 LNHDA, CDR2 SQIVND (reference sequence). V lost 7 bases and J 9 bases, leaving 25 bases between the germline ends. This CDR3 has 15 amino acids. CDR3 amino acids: CASILDRPKINGQYF. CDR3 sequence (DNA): TGTGCCAGTATCCTCGACAGGCCGAAGATTAACGGGCAGTACTTC.

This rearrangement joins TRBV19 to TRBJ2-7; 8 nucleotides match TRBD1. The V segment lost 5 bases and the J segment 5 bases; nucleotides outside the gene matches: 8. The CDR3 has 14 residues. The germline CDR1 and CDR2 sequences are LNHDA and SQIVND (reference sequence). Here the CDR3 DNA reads TGTGCCAGTAGTCTGGACAGGGAGTCGAACGAGCAGTACTTC. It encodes CASSLDRESNEQYF.

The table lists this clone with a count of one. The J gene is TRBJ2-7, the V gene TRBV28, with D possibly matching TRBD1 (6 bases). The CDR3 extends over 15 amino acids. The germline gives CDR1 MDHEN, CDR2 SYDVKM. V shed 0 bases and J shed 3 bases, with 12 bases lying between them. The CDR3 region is CASSLWAGAIYEQYF. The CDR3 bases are TGTGCCAGCAGTTTATGGGCAGGGGCTATCTACGAGCAGTACTTC.

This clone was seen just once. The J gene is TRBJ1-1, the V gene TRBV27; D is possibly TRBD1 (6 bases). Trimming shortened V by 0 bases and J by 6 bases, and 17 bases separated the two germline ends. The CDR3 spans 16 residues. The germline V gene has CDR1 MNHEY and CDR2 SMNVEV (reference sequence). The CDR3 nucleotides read TGTGCCAGCAGTTTATCCCCCGGGACACTTATCGCTGAAGCTTTCTTT. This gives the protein CASSLSPGTLIAEAFF.

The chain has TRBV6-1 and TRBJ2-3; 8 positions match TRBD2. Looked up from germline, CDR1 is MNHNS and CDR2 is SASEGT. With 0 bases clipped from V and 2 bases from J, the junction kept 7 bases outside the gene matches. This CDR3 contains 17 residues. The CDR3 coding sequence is TGTGCCAGCAGTGAAGCTCCCCTAGCGGGTAACACAGATACGCAGTATTTT. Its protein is CASSEAPLAGNTDTQYF.

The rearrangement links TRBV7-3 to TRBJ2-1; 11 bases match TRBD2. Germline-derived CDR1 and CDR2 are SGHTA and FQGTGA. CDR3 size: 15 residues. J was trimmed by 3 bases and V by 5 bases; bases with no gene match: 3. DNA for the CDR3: TGTGCCAGCAGCCCAACTAGCGGGAGCTACAATGAGCAGTTCTTC. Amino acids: CASSPTSGSYNEQFF.

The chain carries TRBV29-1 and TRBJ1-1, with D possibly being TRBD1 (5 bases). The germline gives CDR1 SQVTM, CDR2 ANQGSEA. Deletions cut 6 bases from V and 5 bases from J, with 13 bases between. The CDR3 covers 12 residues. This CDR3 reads CSVDTGWTEAFF. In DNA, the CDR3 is TGCAGCGTCGACACAGGCTGGACTGAAGCTTTCTTT.

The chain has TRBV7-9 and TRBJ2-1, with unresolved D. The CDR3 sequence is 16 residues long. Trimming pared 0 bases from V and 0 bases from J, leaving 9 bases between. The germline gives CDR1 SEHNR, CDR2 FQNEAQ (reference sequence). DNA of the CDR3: TGTGCCAGCAGCTTAGCTTACAGCCTCTCCTACAATGAGCAGTTCTTC. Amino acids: CASSLAYSLSYNEQFF.

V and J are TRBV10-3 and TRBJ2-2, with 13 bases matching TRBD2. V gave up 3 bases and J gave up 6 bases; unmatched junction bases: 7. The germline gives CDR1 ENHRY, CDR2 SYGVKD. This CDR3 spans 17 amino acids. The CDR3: CAISEELAGGPAGELFF. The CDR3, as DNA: TGTGCCATCAGTGAAGAACTAGCGGGAGGGCCTGCCGGGGAGCTGTTTTTT.

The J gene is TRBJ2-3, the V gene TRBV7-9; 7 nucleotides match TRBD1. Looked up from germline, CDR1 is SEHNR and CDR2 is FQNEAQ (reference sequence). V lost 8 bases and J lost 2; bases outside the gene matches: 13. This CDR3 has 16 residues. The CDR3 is CASEGKQGSPTDTQYF. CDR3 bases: TGTGCCAGCGAGGGTAAACAGGGGTCCCCCACAGATACGCAGTATTTT.

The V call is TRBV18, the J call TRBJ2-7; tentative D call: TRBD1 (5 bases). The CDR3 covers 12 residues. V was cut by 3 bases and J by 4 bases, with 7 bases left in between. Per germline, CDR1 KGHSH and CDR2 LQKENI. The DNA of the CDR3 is TGTGCCAGCTCACCGACAGTGTACGAGCAGTACTTC. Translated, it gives CASSPTVYEQYF.

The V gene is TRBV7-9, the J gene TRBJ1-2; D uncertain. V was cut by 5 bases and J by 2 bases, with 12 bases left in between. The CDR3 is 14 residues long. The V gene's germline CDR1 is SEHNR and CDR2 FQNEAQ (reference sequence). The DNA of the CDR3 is TGTGCCAGCAGCCCCACTCTGCCCAACTATGGCTACACCTTC. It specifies CASSPTLPNYGYTF.

CDR3 amino acids: CASSIGTSFKNEQYF. The CDR3, as DNA: TGTGCCAGCAGCATCGGGACTAGCTTTAAGAACGAGCAGTACTTC. The genes are TRBV7-6 and TRBJ2-7; 9 nucleotides align to TRBD2. Per germline, CDR1 SGHVS and CDR2 FNYEAQ. This CDR3 has 15 residues. The V segment lost 5 bases and the J segment 5 bases; nucleotides outside the gene matches: 10.

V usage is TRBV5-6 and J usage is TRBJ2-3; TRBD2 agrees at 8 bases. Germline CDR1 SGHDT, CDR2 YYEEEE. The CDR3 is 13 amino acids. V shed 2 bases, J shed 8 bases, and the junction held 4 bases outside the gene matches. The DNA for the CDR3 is TGTGCCAGCAGCTTAGCGGGAGTAGGTACGCAGTATTTT. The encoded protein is CASSLAGVGTQYF.

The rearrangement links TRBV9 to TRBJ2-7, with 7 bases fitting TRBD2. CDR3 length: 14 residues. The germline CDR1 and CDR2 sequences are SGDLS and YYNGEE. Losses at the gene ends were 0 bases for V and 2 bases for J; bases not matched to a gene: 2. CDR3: CASSVEGLTYEQYF. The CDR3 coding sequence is TGTGCCAGCAGCGTAGAGGGACTAACCTACGAGCAGTACTTC. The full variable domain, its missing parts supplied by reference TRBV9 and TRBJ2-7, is DSGVTQTPKHLITATGQRVTLRCSPRSGDLSVYWYQQSLDQGLQFLIQYYNGEERAKGNILERFSAQQFPDLHSELNLSSLELGDSALYFCASSVEGLTYEQYFGPGTRLTVT.

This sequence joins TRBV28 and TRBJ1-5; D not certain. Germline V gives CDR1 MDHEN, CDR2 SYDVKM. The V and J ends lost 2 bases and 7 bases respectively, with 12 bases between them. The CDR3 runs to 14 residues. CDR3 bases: TGTGCCAGCAGTTTAGCGGGAACTGTGCAGCCCCAGCATTTT. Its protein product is CASSLAGTVQPQHF.

The CDR3 region is CASSPRRFNTEAFF. CDR3 coding DNA: TGTGCCAGCAGTCCCCGGAGATTTAACACTGAAGCTTTCTTT. This rearrangement joins TRBV6-6 to TRBJ1-1; no definite D call. The CDR3 has 14 residues. Germline V gene lookup returns CDR1 MNHNY and CDR2 SVGAGI (reference sequence). V shed 5 bases and J shed 2 bases, with 12 bases lying between them.

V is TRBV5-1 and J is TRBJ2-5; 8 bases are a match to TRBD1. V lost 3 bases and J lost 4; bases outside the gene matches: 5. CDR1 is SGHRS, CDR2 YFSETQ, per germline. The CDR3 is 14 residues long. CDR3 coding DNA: TGCGCCAGCAGCTCGGACAGGGAACGAGAGACCCAGTACTTC. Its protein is CASSSDRERETQYF.

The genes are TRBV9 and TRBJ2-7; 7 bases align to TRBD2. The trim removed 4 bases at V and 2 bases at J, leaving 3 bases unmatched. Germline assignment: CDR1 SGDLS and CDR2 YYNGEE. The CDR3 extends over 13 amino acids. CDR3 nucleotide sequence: TGTGCCAGCAGCCCGGGAGGAGCCTACGAGCAGTACTTC. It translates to CASSPGGAYEQYF.

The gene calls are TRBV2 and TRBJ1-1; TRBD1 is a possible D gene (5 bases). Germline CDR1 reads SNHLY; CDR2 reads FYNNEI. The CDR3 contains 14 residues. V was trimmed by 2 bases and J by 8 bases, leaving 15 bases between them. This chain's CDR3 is CASSELGLGLEAFF. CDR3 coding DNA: TGTGCCAGCAGTGAATTGGGGCTGGGTCTGGAAGCTTTCTTT.

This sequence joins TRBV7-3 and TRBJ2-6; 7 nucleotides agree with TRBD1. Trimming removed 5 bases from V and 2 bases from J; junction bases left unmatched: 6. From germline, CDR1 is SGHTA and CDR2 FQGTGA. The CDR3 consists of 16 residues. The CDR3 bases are TGTGCCAGCAGCCCCGACAGGGCCCCTGGGGCCAACGTCCTGACTTTC. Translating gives CASSPDRAPGANVLTF.

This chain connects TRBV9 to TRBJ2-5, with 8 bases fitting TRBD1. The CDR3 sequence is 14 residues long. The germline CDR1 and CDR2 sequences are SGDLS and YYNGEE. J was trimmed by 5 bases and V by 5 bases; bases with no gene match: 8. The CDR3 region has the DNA TGTGCCAGCAGTCTCAGGGGGGACAGGGAGACCCAGTACTTC. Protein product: CASSLRGDRETQYF.